What follows are 21 T cell receptor beta chains derived from one specimen sequenced in a study of blood T cell repertoires in COVID-19. The protocol was immunoSEQ multiplex PCR, while the TCRdb copy is restricted to in-frame clones and leaves out a portion. Among about 240,000 clones listed, about 86% were seen once. Specimen: peripheral blood. Receptor source: a woman older than 75 with acute or convalescent COVID-19.

The genes are TRBV19 and TRBJ1-5; 9 bases map to TRBD1. The V gene end was trimmed by 6 bases and the J gene end by 3 bases; junction bases not matched to a gene: 6. The CDR3 is made up of 15 amino acids. CDR1 is LNHDA, CDR2 SQIVND, per germline (reference sequence). CDR3 in amino acids: CASSETGGYNQPQHF. The CDR3 DNA reads TGTGCCAGTAGCGAGACAGGGGGTTACAATCAGCCCCAGCATTTT. The variable domain in full, with the rest retrieved from reference TRBV19 and TRBJ1-5, is DGGITQSPKYLFRKEGQNVTLSCEQNLNHDAMYWYRQDPGQGLRLIYYSQIVNDFQKGDIAEGYSVSREKKESFPLTVTSAQKNPTAFYLCASSETGGYNQPQHFGDGTRLSIL.

In its sample, this clone was seen a few times. The chain has TRBV29-1 and TRBJ1-1; a possible D gene is TRBD1 (5 bases). The V gene's germline CDR1 is SQVTM and CDR2 ANQGSEA. V lost 4 bases and J 5 bases, leaving 14 bases between the germline ends. This CDR3 region has 13 residues. CDR3 loop: CSVVAGLRTEAFF. DNA of the CDR3: TGCAGCGTTGTCGCAGGGTTGAGGACTGAAGCTTTCTTT.

V is TRBV7-3 and J is TRBJ2-1; D gene unclear. Germline loops: CDR1 SGHTA, CDR2 FQGTGA. Trimming pared 3 bases from V and 3 bases from J, leaving 12 bases between. The CDR3 sequence is 15 residues long. The CDR3 region is CASSFEATNYNEQFF. CDR3 DNA: TGTGCCAGCAGCTTTGAAGCGACGAACTACAATGAGCAGTTCTTC.

This chain connects TRBV19 to TRBJ1-1; 7 nucleotides match TRBD1. With V trimmed by 3 bases and J by 0 bases, 7 bases remained unmatched. Looked up from germline, CDR1 is LNHDA and CDR2 is SQIVND (reference sequence). The CDR3 loop spans 16 amino acids. The CDR3: CASSIFFGQVNTEAFF. The CDR3 DNA reads as TGTGCCAGTAGTATTTTTTTTGGACAGGTGAACACTGAAGCTTTCTTT.

This clone was observed a handful of times. In the same sample, other DNA sequences code for this CDR3. This chain links TRBV20-1 with TRBJ2-3; D not resolved. The CDR3 is 11 amino acids. The germline V and J ends were trimmed by 4 bases and 4 bases, with 6 bases remaining between them. CDR1 and CDR2 (germline): DFQATT, SNEGSKA (reference sequence). CDR3 loop: CSATLADTQYF. CDR3 nucleotides: TGCAGTGCTACCCTAGCAGATACGCAGTATTTT.

The chain couples TRBV27 to TRBJ2-1; 7 bases agree with TRBD1. Germline assignment: CDR1 MNHEY and CDR2 SMNVEV (reference sequence). The CDR3 covers 15 residues. The V gene end was trimmed by 5 bases and the J gene end by 8 bases; junction bases not matched to a gene: 12. The CDR3 spells CASSTQLRGQDEQFF. As DNA, the CDR3 is TGTGCCAGCAGTACACAATTAAGAGGACAGGATGAGCAGTTCTTC.

The chain carries TRBV5-1 and TRBJ2-7; perhaps TRBD1 as D (6 bases). Germline CDR1 and CDR2: SGHRS and YFSETQ. This CDR3 has 15 residues. The V and J ends lost 1 base and 2 bases respectively, with 13 bases between them. CDR3 sequence (DNA): TGCGCCAGCAGCTTGATGACAGGTACAACCTACGAGCAGTACTTC. This encodes CASSLMTGTTYEQYF.

The genes are TRBV6-5 and TRBJ2-2; possible D gene TRBD1, 7 bases. The CDR3 is 16 amino acids. V lost 4 bases to trimming and J lost 7 bases, with 19 bases between them. CDR1 is MNHEY, CDR2 SVGAGI, per germline. The CDR3 DNA follows: TGTGCCAGCAGTTCAACGACAGGGAAGGAGGGCGGGGAGCTGTTTTTT. This encodes CASSSTTGKEGGELFF.

Of note for this clone: This same CDR3 is encoded by further DNA sequences in the sample. The chain carries TRBV28 and TRBJ1-4, with TRBD1 matching over 7 bases. The CDR3 sequence is 14 residues long. Germline V lookup: CDR1 MDHEN, CDR2 SYDVKM. The J segment lost 2 bases and the V segment lost 8 bases, leaving 5 bases of the junction unmatched. CDR3 nucleotides: TGTGCCAGCTCTACAGGGGTTACTAATGAAAAACTGTTTTTT. The encoded protein is CASSTGVTNEKLFF.

The chain has TRBV3-1 (or the pseudogene TRBV3-2) and TRBJ2-7, with D perhaps matching TRBD1 (6 bases). V lost 0 bases to trimming and J lost 2 bases, with 14 bases between them. CDR3 length: 16 amino acids. CDR1 and CDR2 (germline): LGHDT, YNNKEL (reference sequence). CDR3 residues: CASSQDLYNRAYEQYF. The DNA of the CDR3 is TGTGCCAGCAGCCAAGATCTTTATAACAGGGCCTACGAGCAGTACTTC.

This chain links TRBV28 with TRBJ2-3; no firm D call. Trimming stripped 7 bases from V and 5 bases from J, with 13 bases between. The V gene's germline CDR1 is MDHEN and CDR2 SYDVKM. The CDR3 extends over 13 amino acids. The CDR3 spells CASTENYRDTQYF. The DNA of the CDR3 is TGTGCCAGCACCGAGAACTATCGAGATACGCAGTATTTT.

The chain recombines TRBV2 with TRBJ2-1; 7 bases match TRBD2. The germline CDR1 and CDR2 sequences are SNHLY and FYNNEI. The CDR3 loop spans 15 amino acids. J lost 7 bases, V lost 4 bases, and 10 bases had no gene match. The CDR3 DNA sequence: TGTGCCAGCAGTGGAGTGGGGGGGTTGGGAAATGAGCAGTTCTTC. It specifies CASSGVGGLGNEQFF.

The chain employs TRBV7-2 and TRBJ1-1; the D is unclear. Germline V gene lookup returns CDR1 SGHTA and CDR2 FQGNSA. The length of the CDR3 is 13 residues. V was clipped by 1 base and J by 10 bases, with 13 bases between them. CDR3 loop: CASSLDYPVVAFF. As DNA, the CDR3 is TGTGCCAGCAGCTTAGACTATCCGGTTGTAGCTTTCTTT.

The gene calls are TRBV5-1 and TRBJ2-7; 8 nucleotides align to TRBD1. The CDR3 is 15 residues long. J was trimmed by 6 bases and V by 4 bases; bases with no gene match: 12. CDR1 is SGHRS and CDR2 is YFSETQ in the germline V gene. CDR3 region: CASSKITGGLSEQYF. CDR3 nucleotide sequence: TGCGCCAGCAGCAAAATAACAGGGGGTCTAAGCGAGCAGTACTTC.

V and J are TRBV5-4 and TRBJ1-4; 7 nucleotides agree with TRBD1. The CDR3 covers 17 residues. Germline V lookup: CDR1 SGHNT, CDR2 YYREEE (reference sequence). Unmatched junction bases numbered 9, after V lost 0 bases and J lost 4 bases. CDR3 DNA: TGTGCCAGCAGCTTGGCGGGCGGGACAGCTGATAATGAAAAACTGTTTTTT. It specifies CASSLAGGTADNEKLFF.

The V gene is TRBV30, the J gene TRBJ1-5; tentatively, D is TRBD1 (5 bases). Germline CDR1 and CDR2: GTSNPN and SVGIG (reference sequence). V was trimmed by 4 bases and J by 7 bases, leaving 14 bases between them. The CDR3 contains 13 residues. CDR3 DNA: TGTGCCTGGAAGGAAGGGGCAGGGCAGCCCCAGCATTTT. Residues: CAWKEGAGQPQHF.

In this sample, this clone turned up a few times. The chain has TRBV10-3 and TRBJ2-5, with 10 bases that match TRBD1. CDR3 length equals 20 residues. Trimming took 5 bases from V and 1 from J; bases not matched to a gene: 19. Germline assignment: CDR1 ENHRY and CDR2 SYGVKD. The CDR3 here is CAISSPPPGQGIMSQETQYF. The DNA for the CDR3 is TGTGCCATCAGTTCCCCCCCGCCGGGACAGGGGATAATGAGCCAAGAGACCCAGTACTTC.

This clone was seen a handful of times. The V call is TRBV19, the J call TRBJ1-6; D gene ambiguous. V lost 8 bases, J lost 7 bases, and 12 bases lay in between. The CDR3 is made up of 13 amino acids. Germline V gene sequence: CDR1 LNHDA, CDR2 SQIVND (reference sequence). For the CDR3, the DNA is TGTGCCAGTTCGCCCCAGTCGAATTCACCCCTCCACTTT. Its translation is CASSPQSNSPLHF.

The chain employs TRBV19 and TRBJ2-4, with D possibly matching TRBD1 (6 bases). CDR1 and CDR2 from the germline V gene are LNHDA and SQIVND (reference sequence). The CDR3 has 14 amino acids. V was pared by 1 base and J by 7 bases, with 11 bases between. DNA for the CDR3: TGTGCCAGTAGTATAGGGACAGTAACGAACATTCAGTACTTC. Translating gives CASSIGTVTNIQYF.

The rearrangement links TRBV5-1 to TRBJ2-3; the match to TRBD2 covers 7 bases. The CDR3 length is 15 residues. Per the germline V gene, CDR1 is SGHRS and CDR2 is YFSETQ. The V and J ends lost 5 bases and 8 bases, in that order; junction bases with no gene match: 14. The CDR3, as DNA: TGCGCCAGCAGACCGGTAGCGGGCGCCCGGGGTACGCAGTATTTT. It yields the protein CASRPVAGARGTQYF.

The chain couples TRBV28 to TRBJ1-5; TRBD1 might be the D (5 bases). Germline V gene lookup returns CDR1 MDHEN and CDR2 SYDVKM. V was cut by 6 bases and J by 2 bases, with 17 bases left in between. The CDR3 runs 16 residues. This CDR3 is CASRRSGGDGNQPQHF. The CDR3 nucleotides are TGTGCCAGCAGGAGGTCCGGGGGAGACGGCAATCAGCCCCAGCATTTT.